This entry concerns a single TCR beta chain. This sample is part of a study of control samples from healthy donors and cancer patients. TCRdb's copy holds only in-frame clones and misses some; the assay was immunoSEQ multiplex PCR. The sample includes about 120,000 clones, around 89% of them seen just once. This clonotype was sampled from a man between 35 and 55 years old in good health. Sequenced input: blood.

The CDR3 sequence: CASSQTDTNYGYTF. CDR3 bases: TGTGCCAGCAGTCAGACAGATACTAACTATGGCTACACCTTC. The chain carries TRBV6-5 and TRBJ1-2; D is perhaps TRBD1 (5 bases). V was cut by 5 bases and J by 0 bases, with 10 bases left in between. The length of the CDR3 is 14 residues. The V gene's germline CDR1 is MNHEY and CDR2 SVGAGI.